The 19 T cell receptor beta chains below were found in one sample sequenced in a study of blood T cell repertoires in COVID-19. The repertoire was sequenced with immunoSEQ multiplex PCR; TCRdb's copy has only in-frame clones and lacks some. This table has about 130,000 clones, about four fifths appearing once. What was sequenced was peripheral blood. These receptors were taken from a man aged 55 to 70 with acute or convalescent COVID-19.

V and J are TRBV3-1 (or the pseudogene TRBV3-2) and TRBJ2-5, with a tentative D call TRBD1 (6 bases). Germline V gene data show CDR1 as LGHDT and CDR2 as YNNKEL (reference sequence). The CDR3 has 15 residues. V lost 0 bases and J 4 bases, leaving 12 bases between the germline ends. DNA of the CDR3: TGTGCCAGCAGCCAAGAAGGGACAATCCGAGAGACCCAGTACTTC. Protein: CASSQEGTIRETQYF.

The gene calls are TRBV9 and TRBJ1-5; weak D call: TRBD1 (6 bases). V lost 1 base and J lost 0, with 8 bases in between. Germline V gives CDR1 SGDLS, CDR2 YYNGEE. The CDR3 length is 15 residues. The CDR3 sequence: CASSVTGNSNQPQHF. DNA of the CDR3: TGTGCCAGCAGCGTAACAGGGAATAGCAATCAGCCCCAGCATTTT.

The chain joins TRBV15 to TRBJ2-7; perhaps TRBD1 as D (6 bases). There are 14 residues in the CDR3. Deletions cut 1 base from V and 3 bases from J, with 10 bases between. Germline values: CDR1 LNHNV, CDR2 YYDKDF (reference sequence). The CDR3 protein is CATSRARTVYEQYF. The CDR3 DNA reads as TGTGCCACCAGCAGAGCCCGGACAGTCTACGAGCAGTACTTC.

This rearrangement joins TRBV6-6 to TRBJ2-5; 8 bases fit TRBD2. In germline, CDR1 is MNHNY, CDR2 SVGAGI (reference sequence). V gave up 7 bases and J gave up 4 bases; unmatched junction bases: 11. The CDR3 has 15 amino acids. The CDR3 here is CASTKERETAETQYF. Written as DNA, the CDR3 is TGTGCCAGCACCAAGGAGCGGGAGACCGCAGAGACCCAGTACTTC.

This chain uses TRBV5-1 with TRBJ1-4; TRBD1 agrees at 7 bases. The length of the CDR3 is 14 residues. The V and J ends lost 3 bases and 7 bases, in that order; junction bases with no gene match: 6. Germline CDR1 SGHRS, CDR2 YFSETQ. The CDR3 DNA follows: TGCGCCAGCAGCTCTGGACAGGCCCCTGAAAAACTGTTTTTT. Protein: CASSSGQAPEKLFF.

V gene TRBV7-8 combines with J gene TRBJ2-1; D may be TRBD1 (6 bases). Trimming stripped 5 bases from V and 0 bases from J, with 11 bases between. The CDR3 extends over 15 amino acids. CDR1 is SGHVS and CDR2 is FQNEAQ in the germline V gene. As DNA, the CDR3 is TGTGCCAGCAGCAAGTTAGGGGGCTCCTACAATGAGCAGTTCTTC. This encodes CASSKLGGSYNEQFF.

On this clone itself: Sequence at one end of the junction differs from germline and may be a read error. This chain links TRBV28 with TRBJ1-5, with D possibly TRBD1 on 6 matching bases. The CDR3 extends over 13 amino acids. Germline CDR1 MDHEN, CDR2 SYDVKM. The CDR3 DNA sequence: TGTGCCAGCAGTTATGGGGGCAACCAGCCCCAGCATTTT. It encodes CASSYGGNQPQHF.

This clone has just one count. The chain is built from TRBV9 and TRBJ1-1; 11 nucleotides align to TRBD1. Germline assignment: CDR1 SGDLS and CDR2 YYNGEE. The CDR3 spans 13 residues. Trimming cost V 4 bases and J 11 bases; bases outside gene matches: 7. The CDR3 protein is CASSPRTGGDAFF. The CDR3 bases are TGTGCCAGCAGCCCTCGGACAGGGGGCGATGCTTTCTTT.

The V gene is TRBV15, the J gene TRBJ2-7; 15 bases align to TRBD2. The CDR3 is 17 amino acids. V was pared by 1 base and J by 5 bases, with 6 bases of the junction left unmatched. Germline values: CDR1 LNHNV, CDR2 YYDKDF (reference sequence). The CDR3 coding sequence is TGTGCCACCAGCAGAGTAGCGGGACTAGCGGGAGGTAACGAGCAGTACTTC. This gives the protein CATSRVAGLAGGNEQYF.

A word on this clone: One end of the junction varies from germline; a read error may be responsible. The chain joins TRBV28 to TRBJ2-5; 9 bases match TRBD2. Germline lookup yields CDR1 MDHEN and CDR2 SYDVKM. The CDR3 has 11 amino acids. The chain's CDR3 is CASGGRLAAHF. CDR3 bases: TGTGCCAGCGGAGGGAGACTAGCGGCGCACTTC.

The CDR3, as DNA: TGTGCCAGCAGTTATTTAAAGGGGGATCAGCCCCAGCATTTT. Translated: CASSYLKGDQPQHF. The chain combines TRBV6-2 or TRBV6-3 with TRBJ1-5, with a possible D match to TRBD1 (6 bases). Germline lookup yields CDR1 MNHEY and CDR2 SVGEGT. This CDR3 has 14 amino acids. The V end lost 3 bases, the J end lost 5 bases, and 11 bases lay between the germline ends.

V usage is TRBV9 and J usage is TRBJ1-5; the match to TRBD1 covers 8 bases. Germline assignment: CDR1 SGDLS and CDR2 YYNGEE. This CDR3 has 17 amino acids. V gave up 4 bases and J gave up 0 bases; unmatched junction bases: 9. The CDR3 here is CASSPGQALNSNQPQHF. CDR3 in DNA: TGTGCCAGCAGCCCGGGACAGGCTTTGAATAGCAATCAGCCCCAGCATTTT.

This chain uses TRBV28 with TRBJ2-3; D is unclear. This CDR3 region has 12 residues. CDR1 and CDR2 (germline): MDHEN, SYDVKM. The germline V and J ends were trimmed by 10 bases and 6 bases, with 14 bases remaining between them. CDR3 residues: CATSASRDTQYF. CDR3 nucleotides: TGTGCCACCTCCGCGTCGCGGGATACGCAGTATTTT.

The DNA of the CDR3 is TGTGCCAGCAGTGAATTTTTTCCGGGACAGGGATCCCCCTTGGTCCCTTTAACCTTC. Amino acids: CASSEFFPGQGSPLVPLTF. This chain joins TRBV6-1 and TRBJ1-2; 9 nucleotides line up with TRBD1. The CDR3 is 19 residues long. Germline V CDR1 and CDR2: MNHNS, SASEGT. The V gene end was trimmed by 2 bases and the J gene end by 14 bases; junction bases not matched to a gene: 27.

The V call is TRBV7-2, the J call TRBJ2-7, with D uncertain. The germline V and J ends were trimmed by 5 bases and 3 bases, with 8 bases remaining between them. CDR3 size: 12 residues. Per germline, CDR1 SGHTA and CDR2 FQGNSA. The CDR3: CASSRPFYEQYF. As DNA, the CDR3 is TGTGCCAGCAGCCGTCCTTTCTACGAGCAGTACTTC.

The genes are TRBV29-1 and TRBJ2-7, with 8 bases matching TRBD2. Germline-derived CDR1 and CDR2 are SQVTM and ANQGSEA. With 2 bases clipped from V and 0 bases from J, the junction kept 0 bases outside the gene matches. This CDR3 is 13 amino acids long. CDR3 residues: CSVELAGSYEQYF. The CDR3 coding sequence is TGCAGCGTTGAACTAGCGGGCTCCTACGAGCAGTACTTC.

The chain is built from TRBV5-4 and TRBJ2-3; 7 bases map to TRBD2. V lost 0 bases, J lost 3 bases, and 7 bases stayed unmatched. Germline CDR1 SGHNT, CDR2 YYREEE (reference sequence). The CDR3 extends over 16 amino acids. The DNA for the CDR3 is TGTGCCAGCAGCTTGGGGGGAGCGGGATTTACAGATACGCAGTATTTT. Its translation is CASSLGGAGFTDTQYF.

The chain uses TRBV12-5 and TRBJ1-2; D is possibly TRBD1 (5 bases). This CDR3 has 15 residues. V shed 5 bases and J shed 4 bases, with 17 bases lying between them. CDR1 and CDR2 from the germline V gene are LGHNT and FRNRAP. The CDR3 DNA reads TGTGCTAGTGGTCCCCCGCAGGGTTGGCCCTATGGCTACACCTTC. This encodes CASGPPQGWPYGYTF.

V and J are TRBV10-3 and TRBJ2-7; 9 positions agree with TRBD2. The V segment lost 8 bases and the J segment 6 bases; nucleotides outside the gene matches: 2. This CDR3 has 11 residues. From germline, CDR1 is ENHRY and CDR2 SYGVKD. CDR3 protein: CAIAGGGEQYF. Here the CDR3 DNA reads TGTGCCATCGCGGGAGGGGGCGAGCAGTACTTC.